Shown below are 20 T cell receptor beta chains from a single sample sequenced in a study of blood T cells in healthy people across ages (dated by TCRdb to between 2014 and 2016). The protocol used for the library was 5' RACE. TCRdb names Illumina HiSeq 2500 as the instrument used. The second PCR ran for about 7 to 11 cycles and used a J-beta primer mix along with a sample-barcoded 5' primer. Through fastp at Q25 and MiXCR, TCRdb rebuilt clones from the public reads, retaining in-frame beta chains. When rows share a CDR3 protein, they turn into one entry using the most common DNA and genes. The sample has 250,000 to 300,000 distinct CDR3 sequences on record, 27% of them singletons. Of the sample, roughly 28% falls within the top ten clones. Sequencing used blood. The receptors originated from a woman in her 70s in good health.

The V gene is TRBV7-2, the J gene TRBJ2-1; unclear D gene. The CDR3 extends over 14 amino acids. V lost 0 bases and J 6 bases, leaving 9 bases between the germline ends. Germline V gene data show CDR1 as SGHTA and CDR2 as FQGNSA. The DNA for the CDR3 is TGTGCCAGCAGCTTAGCGATCGTCGGCAATGAGCAGTTCTTC. Encoded protein: CASSLAIVGNEQFF.

This clonotype came up many times. CDR3 sequence reads: CSVGGLAGSVQFF. For the CDR3, the DNA is TGCAGCGTGGGCGGACTAGCGGGTTCAGTGCAGTTCTTC. J is TRBJ2-1 and V is TRBV29-1; 11 bases line up with TRBD2. This CDR3 is 13 amino acids long. J lost 12 bases, V lost 6 bases, and 10 bases had no gene match. Germline CDR1 is SQVTM and CDR2 is ANQGSEA.

The chain has TRBV5-1 and TRBJ2-5, with unresolved D. Germline CDR1 is SGHRS and CDR2 is YFSETQ. This CDR3 contains 13 residues. V gave up 3 bases and J gave up 0 bases, with 6 bases separating them. The chain's CDR3 is CASSSLYQETQYF. The CDR3 nucleotides read TGCGCCAGCAGCTCACTTTACCAAGAGACCCAGTACTTC. The whole variable domain, filled in from reference TRBV5-1 and TRBJ2-5, reads KAGVTQTPRYLIKTRGQQVTLSCSPISGHRSVSWYQQTPGQGLQFLFEYFSETQRNKGNFPGRFSGRQFSNSRSEMNVSTLELGDSALYLCASSSLYQETQYFGPGTRLLVL.

The V and J genes are TRBV4-1 and TRBJ2-2, with 8 bases that match TRBD1. The CDR3 loop spans 17 amino acids. With 2 bases clipped from V and 1 base from J, the junction kept 6 bases outside the gene matches. Germline V gene sequence: CDR1 MGHRA, CDR2 YSYEKL. CDR3 amino acids: CASSQKGQELNTGELFF. In nucleotides, the CDR3 is TGCGCCAGCAGCCAAAAGGGACAGGAGTTGAACACCGGGGAGCTGTTTTTT.

The DNA of the CDR3 is TGTGCCAGCAGCCAAGATTGGGCGGGAGGGCCTAACAAAAACATTCAGTACTTC. It is translated as CASSQDWAGGPNKNIQYF. The chain is built from TRBV4-2 and TRBJ2-4; 9 positions agree with TRBD2. V shed 0 bases, J shed 3 bases, and the junction held 9 bases outside the gene matches. The CDR3 is 18 amino acids. CDR1 is LGHNA and CDR2 is YNFKEQ in the germline V gene.

This clonotype was seen many times. J is TRBJ1-5 and V is TRBV3-1; TRBD1 matches at 9 bases. The V and J ends lost 5 bases and 4 bases, in that order; junction bases with no gene match: 6. The CDR3 spans 15 residues. The germline V gene has CDR1 LGHDT and CDR2 YNNKEL (reference sequence). The CDR3 sequence is CASSMGQGKNQPQHF. DNA of the CDR3: TGTGCCAGCAGCATGGGACAGGGAAAAAATCAGCCCCAGCATTTT.

V and J are TRBV12-3 or TRBV12-4 and TRBJ2-1; no reliable D call. The J call may not be correct, given that the DNA end is closer to TRBJ2-7. CDR3 length equals 11 residues. This chain's CDR3 is CASSLRAEQYF. The CDR3 bases are TGTGCCAGCAGTTTACGGGCGGAGCAGTACTTC.

Concerning this clonotype itself: This sequence may be a read error, since a much larger clone differs from it by one base. The CDR3 here is CAISESASGRKADTQYF. As DNA, the CDR3 is TGTGCCATCAGTGAGTCTGCTAGCGGGAGGAAGGCCGATACGCAGTATTTT. The V gene is TRBV10-3, the J gene TRBJ2-3, with 11 positions matching TRBD2. Germline lookup yields CDR1 ENHRY and CDR2 SYGVKD. V was clipped by 0 bases and J by 6 bases; unmatched bases: 8. The CDR3 extends over 17 amino acids.

This clonotype was observed many times. The chain recombines TRBV29-1 with TRBJ2-5, with 10 bases that match TRBD2. CDR1 SQVTM and CDR2 ANQGSEA come from the germline V gene. Trimming removed 0 bases from V and 5 bases from J; junction bases left unmatched: 9. The CDR3 covers 16 residues. DNA for the CDR3: TGCAGCGTTGAAGATCTAGGTCTAGCGGGAGCGGAGACCCAGTACTTC. It yields the protein CSVEDLGLAGAETQYF.

The gene calls are TRBV19 and TRBJ2-5; D might be TRBD2 (6 bases). Germline values: CDR1 LNHDA, CDR2 SQIVND (reference sequence). The CDR3 is 11 amino acids. Between the trimmed V and J ends, which lost 3 bases and 7 bases, there was a span of 6 bases. The DNA for the CDR3 is TGTGCCAGTAGTATCGGGGGGACCCAGTACTTC. Its translation is CASSIGGTQYF.

This clonotype has more than one count but fewer than ten. The rearrangement joins TRBV12-3 or TRBV12-4 to TRBJ1-1, with D possibly TRBD1 on 5 matching bases. This CDR3 contains 15 residues. V was pared by 5 bases and J by 5 bases, with 18 bases between. The CDR3 DNA reads as TGTGCCAGCAGTCCCTCCCAATCAGGGAGAACTGAAGCTTTCTTT. This sequence encodes CASSPSQSGRTEAFF.

The chain joins TRBV29-1 to TRBJ2-7; either TRBD1 or TRBD2 may supply D (5 bases each). The CDR3 length is 11 residues. Germline V gene sequence: CDR1 SQVTM, CDR2 ANQGSEA. V was shortened by 6 bases and J by 7 bases, with 13 bases between the two germline ends. CDR3 sequence reads: CSVQGTGEQYF. The CDR3 nucleotides are TGCAGCGTACAAGGGACCGGGGAGCAGTACTTC.

The chain employs TRBV4-3 and TRBJ2-1; D might be TRBD2 (5 bases). CDR1 is LGHNA, CDR2 YSLEER, per germline. The CDR3 length is 17 residues. V lost 1 base, J lost 0 bases, and 13 bases lay in between. DNA of the CDR3: TGCGCCAGCAGCCAAGCTTGGACTCGGAGCTCCTACAATGAGCAGTTCTTC. Its translation is CASSQAWTRSSYNEQFF.

The table lists this clonotype with a few counts. The rearrangement uses TRBV28 and TRBJ2-5; possibly TRBD1 for D (7 bases). This CDR3 has 14 amino acids. CDR1 and CDR2 (germline): MDHEN, SYDVKM. Deletions cut 9 bases from V and 1 base from J, with 15 bases between. CDR3 residues: CASPAGQTQETQYF. Written as DNA, the CDR3 is TGTGCCAGTCCCGCGGGACAGACCCAAGAGACCCAGTACTTC.

This clonotype was observed at least ten times. The J gene is TRBJ2-7, the V gene TRBV29-1; the match to TRBD1 covers 10 bases. J was trimmed by 4 bases and V by 7 bases; bases with no gene match: 4. CDR3 length: 12 residues. Germline loops: CDR1 SQVTM, CDR2 ANQGSEA. As DNA, the CDR3 is TGCAGCGGCCGGACAGGGGGTTACGAGCAGTACTTC. Its protein product is CSGRTGGYEQYF.

V usage is TRBV3-1 and J usage is TRBJ2-7; no definite D call. V was trimmed by 1 base and J by 0 bases, leaving 10 bases between them. Germline V CDR1 and CDR2: LGHDT, YNNKEL (reference sequence). The CDR3 sequence is 15 residues long. The CDR3 nucleotides are TGTGCCAGCAGCCAAGGGACGGTTAACTCCTACGAGCAGTACTTC. Protein: CASSQGTVNSYEQYF.

This clonotype was counted only a few times. This chain links TRBV6-2 or TRBV6-3 with TRBJ2-5; 12 bases fit TRBD2. CDR1 and CDR2 (germline): MNHEY, SVGEGT. This CDR3 contains 16 residues. V shed 6 bases and J 4 bases; nucleotides not matched to a gene: 9. In nucleotides, the CDR3 is TGTGCCAGCAGACACAGCCCACTAGCGGGAGGAGAGACCCAGTACTTC. It encodes CASRHSPLAGGETQYF.

Only a few counts were recorded for this clonotype. The chain is built from TRBV7-9 and TRBJ2-5, with 9 bases lining up with TRBD1. The CDR3 sequence is 14 residues long. V shed 6 bases and J 3 bases; nucleotides not matched to a gene: 5. Germline V gene sequence: CDR1 SEHNR, CDR2 FQNEAQ (reference sequence). Here the CDR3 reads CASRLRDREETQYF. The CDR3 coding sequence is TGTGCCAGCAGACTCAGGGACAGGGAAGAGACCCAGTACTTC.

The chain uses TRBV6-2 or TRBV6-3 and TRBJ2-1; D might be TRBD2 (6 bases). CDR1 is MNHEY, CDR2 SVGEGT, per germline. The CDR3 covers 13 residues. V gave up 6 bases and J gave up 5 bases, with 11 bases separating them. Here the CDR3 reads CASSKTSHNEQFF. The CDR3 bases are TGTGCCAGCAGCAAGACTAGTCACAATGAGCAGTTCTTC.

The sample holds a few counts of this clonotype. The chain is built from TRBV10-3 and TRBJ1-4; 9 bases are a match to TRBD1. From germline, CDR1 is ENHRY and CDR2 SYGVKD. Trimming cost V 10 bases and J 8 bases; bases outside gene matches: 8. The CDR3 loop spans 13 amino acids. The chain's CDR3 is CATRTGEGEKLFF. The CDR3 DNA follows: TGTGCCACGAGGACAGGGGAAGGCGAAAAACTGTTTTTT.